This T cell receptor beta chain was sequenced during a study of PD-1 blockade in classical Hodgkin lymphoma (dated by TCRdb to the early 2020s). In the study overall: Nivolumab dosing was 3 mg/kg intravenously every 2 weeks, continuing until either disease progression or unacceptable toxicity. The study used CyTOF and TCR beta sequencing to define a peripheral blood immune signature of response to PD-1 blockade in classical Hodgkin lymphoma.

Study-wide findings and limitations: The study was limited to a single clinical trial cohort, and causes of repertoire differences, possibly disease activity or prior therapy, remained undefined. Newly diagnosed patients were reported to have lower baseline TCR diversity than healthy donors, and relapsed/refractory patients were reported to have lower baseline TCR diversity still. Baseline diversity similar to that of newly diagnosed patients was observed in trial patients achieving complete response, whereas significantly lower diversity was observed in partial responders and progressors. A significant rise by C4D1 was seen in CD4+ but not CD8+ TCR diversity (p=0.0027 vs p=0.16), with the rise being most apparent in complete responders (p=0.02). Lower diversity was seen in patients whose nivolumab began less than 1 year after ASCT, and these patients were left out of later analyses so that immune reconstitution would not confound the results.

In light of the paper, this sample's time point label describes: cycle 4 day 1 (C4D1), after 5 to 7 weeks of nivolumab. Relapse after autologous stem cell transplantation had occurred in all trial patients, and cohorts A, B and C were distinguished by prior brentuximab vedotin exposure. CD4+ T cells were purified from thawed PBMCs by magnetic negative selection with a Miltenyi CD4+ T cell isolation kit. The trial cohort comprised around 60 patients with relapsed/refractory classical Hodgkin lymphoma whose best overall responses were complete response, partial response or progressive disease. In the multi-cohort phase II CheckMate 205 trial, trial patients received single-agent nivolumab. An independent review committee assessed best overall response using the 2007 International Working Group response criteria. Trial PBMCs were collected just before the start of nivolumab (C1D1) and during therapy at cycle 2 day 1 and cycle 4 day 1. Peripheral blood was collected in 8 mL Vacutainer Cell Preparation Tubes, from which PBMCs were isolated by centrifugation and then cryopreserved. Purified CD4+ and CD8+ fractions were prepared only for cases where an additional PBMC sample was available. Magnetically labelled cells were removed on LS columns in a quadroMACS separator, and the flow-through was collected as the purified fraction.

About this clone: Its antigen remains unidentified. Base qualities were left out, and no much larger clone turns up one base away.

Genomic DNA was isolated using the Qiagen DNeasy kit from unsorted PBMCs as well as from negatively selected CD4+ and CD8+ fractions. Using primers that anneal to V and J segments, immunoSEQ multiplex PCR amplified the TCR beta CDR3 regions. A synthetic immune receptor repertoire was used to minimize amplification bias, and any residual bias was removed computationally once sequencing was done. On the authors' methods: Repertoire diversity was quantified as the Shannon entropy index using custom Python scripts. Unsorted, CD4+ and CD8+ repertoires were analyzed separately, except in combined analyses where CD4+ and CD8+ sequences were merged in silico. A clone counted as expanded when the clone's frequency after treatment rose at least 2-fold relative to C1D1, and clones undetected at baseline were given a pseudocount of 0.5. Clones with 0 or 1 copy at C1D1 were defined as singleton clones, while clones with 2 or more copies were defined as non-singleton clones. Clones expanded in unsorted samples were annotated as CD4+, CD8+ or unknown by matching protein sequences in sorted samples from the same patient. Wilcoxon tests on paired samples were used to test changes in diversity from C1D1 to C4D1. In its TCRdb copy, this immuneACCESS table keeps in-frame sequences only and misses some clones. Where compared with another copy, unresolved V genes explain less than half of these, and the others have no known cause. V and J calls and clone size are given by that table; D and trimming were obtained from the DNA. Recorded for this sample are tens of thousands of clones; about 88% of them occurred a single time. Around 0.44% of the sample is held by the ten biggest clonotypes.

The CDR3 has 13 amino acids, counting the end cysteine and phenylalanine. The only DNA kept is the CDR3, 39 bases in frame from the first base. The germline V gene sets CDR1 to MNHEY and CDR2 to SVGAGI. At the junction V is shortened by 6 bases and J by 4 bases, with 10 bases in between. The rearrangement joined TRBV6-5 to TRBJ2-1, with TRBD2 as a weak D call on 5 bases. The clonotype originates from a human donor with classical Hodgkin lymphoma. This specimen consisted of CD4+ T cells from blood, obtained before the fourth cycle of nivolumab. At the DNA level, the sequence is TGTGCCAGCAGAGTCGGGATTTACAATGAGCAGTTCTTC. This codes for CASRVGIYNEQFF.